A single sample gave rise to the 5 T cell receptor beta chains below, sequenced in a study of control samples from healthy donors and cancer patients. This table comes from immunoSEQ multiplex PCR, and its TCRdb copy is limited to in-frame clones, with some not included. The table includes 110,000 or so clones, about four fifths detected once. The sequenced material came from blood. The source of these receptors is a woman in her forties or fifties in good health.

The CDR3 nucleotides read TGTGCCAGCAGCAGACAGGGGGCGGGATATGGCTACACCTTC. Residues: CASSRQGAGYGYTF. The gene calls are TRBV11-2 and TRBJ1-2; the match to TRBD1 covers 10 bases. Trimming cost V 5 bases and J 5 bases; bases outside gene matches: 5. This CDR3 has 14 amino acids. Per germline, CDR1 SGHAT and CDR2 FQNNGV.

CDR3 sequence reads: CASSLAELAGGHMTDTQYF. CDR3 DNA: TGTGCCAGCAGCTTAGCGGAACTAGCGGGGGGGCATATGACAGATACGCAGTATTTT. The chain couples TRBV7-8 to TRBJ2-3; 13 positions match TRBD2. J was trimmed by 3 bases and V by 0 bases; bases with no gene match: 9. The CDR3 has 19 residues. CDR1 and CDR2 (germline): SGHVS, FQNEAQ. The complete variable domain, with remaining parts taken from reference TRBV7-8 and TRBJ2-3, reads GAGVSQSPRYKVAKRGQDVALRCDPISGHVSLFWYQQALGQGPEFLTYFQNEAQLDKSGLPSDRFFAERPEGSVSTLKIQRTQQEDSAVYLCASSLAELAGGHMTDTQYFGPGTRLTVL.

V is TRBV6-1 and J is TRBJ1-3, with D unclear. Germline V CDR1 and CDR2: MNHNS, SASEGT. The CDR3 extends over 14 amino acids. V lost 3 bases and J lost 0, with 6 bases in between. CDR3 nucleotide sequence: TGTGCCAGCAGTGAGACTTACTCTGGAAACACCATATATTTT. Amino acids: CASSETYSGNTIYF.

The chain joins TRBV27 to TRBJ1-3; D perhaps matches TRBD1 (5 bases). The germline gives CDR1 MNHEY, CDR2 SMNVEV (reference sequence). V gave up 5 bases and J gave up 8 bases, with 13 bases separating them. There are 13 residues in the CDR3. Here the CDR3 DNA reads TGTGCCAGCAGTGGGTCGGGGGGGTACACCATATATTTT. It codes for CASSGSGGYTIYF.

Only one count was recorded for this clone. V and J are TRBV2 and TRBJ2-3, with D perhaps TRBD1 (6 bases). Looked up from germline, CDR1 is SNHLY and CDR2 is FYNNEI. The CDR3 consists of 15 residues. V dropped 3 bases and J dropped 0 bases, with 10 bases sitting between them. In DNA, the CDR3 is TGTGCCAGCAGTGACAGGGGCTCTAGCACAGATACGCAGTATTTT. Encoded protein: CASSDRGSSTDTQYF.